A few counts support the clone carrying this T cell receptor (beta chain). This specimen belongs to a study of immune evolution from preneoplasia to lung adenocarcinoma. The protocol was immunoSEQ multiplex PCR, while the TCRdb copy is restricted to in-frame clones and leaves out a portion. The sample contains tens of thousands of clones, roughly 80% of which appear only once. Germline values: CDR1 MNHEY, CDR2 SVGAGI. The CDR3 contains 12 residues. Trimming took 3 bases from V and 6 from J, leaving 8 bases between them. The source is a person between 55 and 69 years old with lung adenocarcinoma. The genes are TRBV6-5 and TRBJ1-2; D is uncertain. The sequencing sample was made of FFPE invasive lung adenocarcinoma tissue. The CDR3 region is CASSYLGHGYTF. DNA for the CDR3: TGTGCCAGCAGTTATTTAGGGCATGGCTACACCTTC.